Sequencing of this T cell receptor (beta chain) was carried out in a study of OX40 agonist ivuxolimab in advanced cancers. A remark on this clone: As yet, its antigen is unknown.

Sequenced by immunoSEQ multiplex PCR; TCRdb stores in-frame clones only, minus some. The data hold 70,000 to 90,000 clones, with about 81% observed a single time. The CDR3 is 15 amino acids. CDR1 and CDR2 from the germline V gene are SNHLY and FYNNEI. Trimming pared 6 bases from V and 1 base from J, leaving 13 bases between. Study conclusions and caveats: More expanded clones were seen, on average, in CD8+ T cells than in CD4+.

The sample here was CD4+ or CD8+ T cells sorted from blood, taken in a trial of the OX40 agonist ivuxolimab. This TCR was recovered from an adult with an advanced solid tumor such as melanoma, head and neck, liver or kidney cancer. The rearrangement uses TRBV2 and TRBJ1-5; TRBD1 might be the D (6 bases). The CDR3 nucleotides are TGTGCCAGCAGCCAGGACAGCCAGAGCAATCAGCCCCAGCATTTT. It encodes CASSQDSQSNQPQHF.